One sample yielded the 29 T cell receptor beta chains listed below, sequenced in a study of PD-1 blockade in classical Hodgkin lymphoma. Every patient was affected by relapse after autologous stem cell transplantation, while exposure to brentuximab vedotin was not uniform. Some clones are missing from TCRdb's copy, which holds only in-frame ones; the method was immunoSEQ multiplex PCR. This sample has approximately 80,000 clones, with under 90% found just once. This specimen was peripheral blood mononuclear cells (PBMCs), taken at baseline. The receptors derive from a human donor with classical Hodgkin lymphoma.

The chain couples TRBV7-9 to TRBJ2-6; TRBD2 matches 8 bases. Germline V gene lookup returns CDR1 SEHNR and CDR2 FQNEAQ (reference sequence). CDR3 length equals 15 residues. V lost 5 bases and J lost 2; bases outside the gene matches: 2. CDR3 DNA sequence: TGTGCCAGCAGCCCGGGGGGGGCTGGGGCCAACGTCCTGACTTTC. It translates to CASSPGGAGANVLTF.

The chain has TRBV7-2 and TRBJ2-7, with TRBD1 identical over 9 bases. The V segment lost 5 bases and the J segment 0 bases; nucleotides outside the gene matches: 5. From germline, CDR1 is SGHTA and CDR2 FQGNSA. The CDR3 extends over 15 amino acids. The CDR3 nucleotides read TGTGCCAGCAGCCCCGGACAGGGGCGCTCCTACGAGCAGTACTTC. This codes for CASSPGQGRSYEQYF.

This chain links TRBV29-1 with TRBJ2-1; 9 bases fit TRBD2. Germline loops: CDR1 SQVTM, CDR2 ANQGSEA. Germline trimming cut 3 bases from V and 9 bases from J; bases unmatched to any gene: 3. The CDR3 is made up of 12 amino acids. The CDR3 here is CSVDGGRGEQFF. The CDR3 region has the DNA TGCAGCGTTGATGGCGGGAGGGGTGAGCAGTTCTTC.

This CDR3 is CATSKEDPPNTQYF. The DNA for the CDR3 is TGTGCCACCAGCAAAGAGGACCCACCCAATACGCAGTATTTT. V usage is TRBV15 and J usage is TRBJ2-3; no clear D. This CDR3 is 14 amino acids long. CDR1 is LNHNV and CDR2 is YYDKDF in the germline V gene (reference sequence). The germline V and J ends were trimmed by 4 bases and 7 bases, with 15 bases remaining between them. The full variable domain, rest sourced from reference TRBV15 and TRBJ2-3, is DAMVIQNPRYQVTQFGKPVTLSCSQTLNHNVMYWYQQKSSQAPKLLFHYYDKDFNNEADTPDNFQSRRPNTSFCFLDIRSPGLGDTAMYLCATSKEDPPNTQYFGPGTRLTVL.

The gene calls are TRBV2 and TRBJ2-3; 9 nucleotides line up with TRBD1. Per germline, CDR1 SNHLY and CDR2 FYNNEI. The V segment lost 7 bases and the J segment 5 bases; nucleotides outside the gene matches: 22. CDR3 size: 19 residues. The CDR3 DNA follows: TGTGCCAGCACTCTCAGGGACAGGGAGGACGAGCAAGGACAAGATACGCAGTATTTT. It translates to CASTLRDREDEQGQDTQYF.

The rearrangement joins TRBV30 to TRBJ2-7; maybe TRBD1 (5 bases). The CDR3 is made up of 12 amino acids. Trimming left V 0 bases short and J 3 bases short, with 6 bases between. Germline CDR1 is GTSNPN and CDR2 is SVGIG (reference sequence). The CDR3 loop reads CAWSVDSYEQYF. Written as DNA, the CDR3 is TGTGCCTGGAGTGTAGACAGCTACGAGCAGTACTTC.

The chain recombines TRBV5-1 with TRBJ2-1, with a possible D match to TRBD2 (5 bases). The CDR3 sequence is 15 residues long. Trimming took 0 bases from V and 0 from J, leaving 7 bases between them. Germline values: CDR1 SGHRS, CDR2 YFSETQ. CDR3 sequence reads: CASSLDAGSYNEQFF. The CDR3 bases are TGCGCCAGCAGCTTGGACGCGGGCTCCTACAATGAGCAGTTCTTC.

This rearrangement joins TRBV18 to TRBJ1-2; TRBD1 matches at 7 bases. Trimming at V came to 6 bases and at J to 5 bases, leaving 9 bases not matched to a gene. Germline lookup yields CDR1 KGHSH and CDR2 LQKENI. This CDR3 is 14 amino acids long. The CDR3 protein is CASSPTGVSYGYTF. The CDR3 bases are TGTGCCAGCTCGCCTACAGGGGTTTCGTATGGCTACACCTTC.

The CDR3 spells CAWSRDRGNQPQHF. The CDR3 nucleotides read TGTGCCTGGAGCCGGGACAGGGGCAATCAGCCCCAGCATTTT. The chain joins TRBV30 to TRBJ1-5; 9 bases are shared with TRBD1. Germline V gene sequence: CDR1 GTSNPN, CDR2 SVGIG (reference sequence). J gave up 2 bases and V 3 bases, and 2 bases lay outside the gene matches. This CDR3 has 14 amino acids.

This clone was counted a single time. The CDR3 DNA is TGTGCCAGCAGTGAACTTCAATCCACCAGCGGCTACACCTTC. Translating it yields CASSELQSTSGYTF. The V gene is TRBV2, the J gene TRBJ1-2; no reliable D call. This CDR3 has 14 amino acids. CDR1 SNHLY and CDR2 FYNNEI come from the germline V gene. The V gene lost 2 bases and the J gene lost 8 bases, with 15 bases spanning the gap.

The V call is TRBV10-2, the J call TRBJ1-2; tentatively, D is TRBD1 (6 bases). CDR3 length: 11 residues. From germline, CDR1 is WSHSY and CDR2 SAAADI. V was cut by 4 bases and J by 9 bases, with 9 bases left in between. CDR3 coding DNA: TGCGCCAGCAGTGTTCAGGGGAGCTACACCTTC. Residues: CASSVQGSYTF.

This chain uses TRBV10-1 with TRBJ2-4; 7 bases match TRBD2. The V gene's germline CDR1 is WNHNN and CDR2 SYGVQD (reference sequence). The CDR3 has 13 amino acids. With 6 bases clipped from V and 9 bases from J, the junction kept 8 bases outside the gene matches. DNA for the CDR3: TGCGCCAGCAGGGGAGGGGCCCAACCCATTCAGTACTTC. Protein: CASRGGAQPIQYF.

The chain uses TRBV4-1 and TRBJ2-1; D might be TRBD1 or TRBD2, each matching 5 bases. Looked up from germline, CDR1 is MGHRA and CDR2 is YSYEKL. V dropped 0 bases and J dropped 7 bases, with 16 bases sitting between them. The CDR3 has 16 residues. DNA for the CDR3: TGCGCCAGCAGCCAAGAAATGGCAGGGACGTGGAATGAGCAGTTCTTC. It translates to CASSQEMAGTWNEQFF.

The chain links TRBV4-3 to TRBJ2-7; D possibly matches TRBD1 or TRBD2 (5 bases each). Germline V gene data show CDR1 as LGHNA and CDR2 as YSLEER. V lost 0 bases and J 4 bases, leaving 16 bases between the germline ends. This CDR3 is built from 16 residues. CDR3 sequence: CASSQDSEGRWYEQYF. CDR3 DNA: TGCGCCAGCAGCCAAGATAGCGAGGGACGGTGGTACGAGCAGTACTTC.

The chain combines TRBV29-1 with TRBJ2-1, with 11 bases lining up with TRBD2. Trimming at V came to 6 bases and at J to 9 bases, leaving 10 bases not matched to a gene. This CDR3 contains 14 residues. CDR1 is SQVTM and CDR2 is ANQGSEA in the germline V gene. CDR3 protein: CSVVTSGSPIEQFF. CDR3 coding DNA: TGCAGCGTGGTTACTAGCGGGAGTCCGATTGAGCAGTTCTTC.

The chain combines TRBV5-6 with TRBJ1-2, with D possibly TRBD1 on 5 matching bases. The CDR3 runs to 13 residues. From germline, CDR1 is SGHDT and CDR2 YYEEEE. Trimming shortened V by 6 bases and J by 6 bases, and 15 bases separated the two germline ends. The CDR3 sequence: CASNPGGVDGYTF. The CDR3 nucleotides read TGTGCCAGCAACCCGGGAGGGGTAGATGGCTACACCTTC.

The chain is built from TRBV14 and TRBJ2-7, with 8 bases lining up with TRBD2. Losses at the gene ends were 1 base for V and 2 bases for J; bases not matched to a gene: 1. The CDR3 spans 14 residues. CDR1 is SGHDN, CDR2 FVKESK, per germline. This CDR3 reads CASSQGREAYEQYF. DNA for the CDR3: TGTGCCAGCAGCCAAGGGCGGGAGGCCTACGAGCAGTACTTC.

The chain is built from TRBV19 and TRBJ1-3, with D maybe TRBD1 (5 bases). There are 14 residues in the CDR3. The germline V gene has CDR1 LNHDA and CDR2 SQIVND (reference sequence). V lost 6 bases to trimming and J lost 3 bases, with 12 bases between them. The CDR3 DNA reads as TGTGCCAGTAGCCTCTCAGGGTATGGAAACACCATATATTTT. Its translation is CASSLSGYGNTIYF.

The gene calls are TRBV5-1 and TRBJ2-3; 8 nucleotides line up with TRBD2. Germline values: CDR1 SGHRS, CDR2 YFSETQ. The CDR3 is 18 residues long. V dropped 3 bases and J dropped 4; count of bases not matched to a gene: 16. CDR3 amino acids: CASSSSDFKAGVSDTQYF. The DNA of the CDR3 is TGCGCCAGCAGCTCGTCGGACTTTAAAGCGGGAGTATCAGATACGCAGTATTTT.

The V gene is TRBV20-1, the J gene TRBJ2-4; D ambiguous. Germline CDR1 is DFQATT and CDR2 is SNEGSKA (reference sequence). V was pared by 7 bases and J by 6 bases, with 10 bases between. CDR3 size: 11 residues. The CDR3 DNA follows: TGCAGTGGTGCGACTGGAAACATTCAGTACTTC. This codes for CSGATGNIQYF.

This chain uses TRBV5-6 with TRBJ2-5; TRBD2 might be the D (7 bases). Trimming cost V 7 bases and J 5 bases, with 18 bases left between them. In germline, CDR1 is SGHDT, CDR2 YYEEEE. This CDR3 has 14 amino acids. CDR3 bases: TGTGCCAGCGGGGACTCCAGGGGAGGGGAGACCCAGTACTTC. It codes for CASGDSRGGETQYF.

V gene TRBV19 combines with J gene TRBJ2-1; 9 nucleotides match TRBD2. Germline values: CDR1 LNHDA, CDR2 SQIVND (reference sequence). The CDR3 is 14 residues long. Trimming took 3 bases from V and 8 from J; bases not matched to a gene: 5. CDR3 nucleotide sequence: TGTGCCAGTAGTATTAGCGGGAGTACCCATGAGCAGTTCTTC. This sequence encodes CASSISGSTHEQFF.

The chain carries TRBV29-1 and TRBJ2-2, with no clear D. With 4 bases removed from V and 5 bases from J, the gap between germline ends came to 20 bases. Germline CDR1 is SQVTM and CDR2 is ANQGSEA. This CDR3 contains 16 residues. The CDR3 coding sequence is TGCAGCGTTGGTAGGGTTCAAGTATCGAGGACCGGGGAGCTGTTTTTT. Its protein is CSVGRVQVSRTGELFF.

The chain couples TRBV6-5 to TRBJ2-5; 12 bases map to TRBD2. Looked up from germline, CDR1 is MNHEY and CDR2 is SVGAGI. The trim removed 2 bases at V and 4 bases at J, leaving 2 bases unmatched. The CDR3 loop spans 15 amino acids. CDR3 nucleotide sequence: TGTGCCAGCAGTTACCAGGGACTAGCGGGAGAGACCCAGTACTTC. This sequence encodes CASSYQGLAGETQYF.

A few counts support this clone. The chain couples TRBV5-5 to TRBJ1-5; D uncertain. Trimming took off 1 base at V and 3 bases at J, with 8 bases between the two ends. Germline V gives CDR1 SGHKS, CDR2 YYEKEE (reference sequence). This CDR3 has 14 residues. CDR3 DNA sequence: TGTGCCAGCAGCTTGTTCTGGTCCAATCAGCCCCAGCATTTT. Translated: CASSLFWSNQPQHF.

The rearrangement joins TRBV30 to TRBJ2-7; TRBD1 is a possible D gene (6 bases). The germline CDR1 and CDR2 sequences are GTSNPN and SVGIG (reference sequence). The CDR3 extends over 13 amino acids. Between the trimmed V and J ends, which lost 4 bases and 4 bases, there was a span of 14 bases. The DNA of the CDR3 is TGTGCCTGGAACAAACAGGGCCAGTACGAGCAGTACTTC. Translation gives CAWNKQGQYEQYF.

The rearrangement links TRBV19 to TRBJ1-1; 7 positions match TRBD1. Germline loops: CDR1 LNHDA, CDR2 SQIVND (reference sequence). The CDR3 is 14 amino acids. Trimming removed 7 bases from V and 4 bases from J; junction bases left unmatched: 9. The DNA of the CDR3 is TGTGCCAGTACCCGCCGGGACAGTGCCACTGAAGCTTTCTTT. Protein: CASTRRDSATEAFF. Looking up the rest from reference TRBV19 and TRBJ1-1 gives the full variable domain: DGGITQSPKYLFRKEGQNVTLSCEQNLNHDAMYWYRQDPGQGLRLIYYSQIVNDFQKGDIAEGYSVSREKKESFPLTVTSAQKNPTAFYLCASTRRDSATEAFFGQGTRLTVV.

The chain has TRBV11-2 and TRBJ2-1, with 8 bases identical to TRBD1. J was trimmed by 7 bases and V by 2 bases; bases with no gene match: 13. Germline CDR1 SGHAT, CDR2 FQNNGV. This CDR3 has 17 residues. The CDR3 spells CASSLYPRQGRLNEQFF. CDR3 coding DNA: TGTGCCAGCAGCTTATACCCTCGACAGGGGAGATTGAATGAGCAGTTCTTC.

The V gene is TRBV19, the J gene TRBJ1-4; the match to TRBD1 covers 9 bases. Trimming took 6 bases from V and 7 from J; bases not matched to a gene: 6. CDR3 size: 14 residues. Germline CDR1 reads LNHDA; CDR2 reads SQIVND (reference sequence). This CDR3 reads CASSEGQGSEKLFF. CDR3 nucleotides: TGTGCCAGTAGCGAGGGACAGGGTAGTGAAAAACTGTTTTTT.